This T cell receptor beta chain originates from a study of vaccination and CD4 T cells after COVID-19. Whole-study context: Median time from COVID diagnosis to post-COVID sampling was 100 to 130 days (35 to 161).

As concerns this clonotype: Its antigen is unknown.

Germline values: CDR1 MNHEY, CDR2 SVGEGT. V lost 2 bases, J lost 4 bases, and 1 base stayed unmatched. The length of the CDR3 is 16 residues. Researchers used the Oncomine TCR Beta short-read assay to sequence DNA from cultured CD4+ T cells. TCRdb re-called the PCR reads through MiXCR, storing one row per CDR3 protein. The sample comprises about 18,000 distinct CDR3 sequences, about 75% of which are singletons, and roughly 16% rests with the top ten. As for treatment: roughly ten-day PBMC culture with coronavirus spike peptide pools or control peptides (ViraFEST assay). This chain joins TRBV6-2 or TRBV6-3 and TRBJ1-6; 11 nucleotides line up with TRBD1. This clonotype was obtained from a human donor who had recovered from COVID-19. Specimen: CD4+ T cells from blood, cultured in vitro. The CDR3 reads CASSYGQGAYNSPLHF. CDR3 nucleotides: TGTGCCAGCAGTTACGGACAGGGGGCATATAATTCACCCCTCCACTTT.